These 13 T cell receptor beta chains share one sample of origin, sequenced in a study of T cell responses to AZD1222 COVID-19 vaccine. Clones were sequenced by immunoSEQ multiplex PCR, and TCRdb holds only the in-frame ones, with some missing. This sample has 120,000 or so clones, with roughly 87% found just once. The source was peripheral blood, collected on day 0 of AZD1222 vaccination. Receptors were obtained from an adult in good health.

The chain recombines TRBV3-1 (or the pseudogene TRBV3-2) with TRBJ1-4; D is perhaps TRBD1 (5 bases). V lost 4 bases and J lost 8, with 11 bases in between. Germline V lookup: CDR1 LGHDT, CDR2 YNNKEL (reference sequence). The CDR3 is 13 residues long. CDR3 region: CASSPPGSEKLFF. CDR3 sequence (DNA): TGTGCCAGCAGCCCACCAGGGTCGGAAAAACTGTTTTTT.

This chain links TRBV5-5 with TRBJ1-3; D remains unclear. This CDR3 has 15 amino acids. Between the trimmed V and J ends, which lost 4 bases and 0 bases, there was a span of 11 bases. From germline, CDR1 is SGHKS and CDR2 YYEKEE (reference sequence). In DNA, the CDR3 is TGTGCCAGCAGCGAACAGCTGTACTCTGGAAACACCATATATTTT. Its translation is CASSEQLYSGNTIYF.

This clone appeared a single time. The rearrangement joins TRBV29-1 to TRBJ2-7, with D perhaps TRBD1 (5 bases). V was shortened by 3 bases and J by 6 bases, with 12 bases between the two germline ends. The CDR3 sequence is 12 residues long. Germline assignment: CDR1 SQVTM and CDR2 ANQGSEA. Here the CDR3 reads CSVDSQGGEQYF. The CDR3 DNA is TGCAGCGTTGACAGCCAGGGCGGCGAGCAGTACTTC.

The chain combines TRBV28 with TRBJ2-5, with D possibly matching TRBD2 (6 bases). Looked up from germline, CDR1 is MDHEN and CDR2 is SYDVKM. V lost 3 bases, J lost 0 bases, and 11 bases lay in between. The CDR3 has 15 residues. The CDR3, as DNA: TGTGCCAGCAGTTTTTTCGGGAGATACCAAGAGACCCAGTACTTC. It yields the protein CASSFFGRYQETQYF.

This chain uses TRBV28 with TRBJ1-5; tentative D call: TRBD1 (5 bases). The CDR3 is 14 amino acids. The germline V gene encodes CDR1 MDHEN and CDR2 SYDVKM. V was clipped by 4 bases and J by 0 bases, with 7 bases between them. CDR3 DNA: TGTGCCAGCAGTTCCGGACATAGCAATCAGCCCCAGCATTTT. Its protein product is CASSSGHSNQPQHF.

This clone occurred once. The chain employs TRBV7-2 and TRBJ2-1, with D tentatively TRBD1 (6 bases). Germline lookup yields CDR1 SGHTA and CDR2 FQGNSA. The CDR3 runs to 14 residues. The V end was cut by 2 bases, the J end by 9 bases, with 14 bases between. CDR3 amino acids: CASSLLTGRGEQFF. Written as DNA, the CDR3 is TGTGCCAGCAGCTTATTGACAGGTAGGGGTGAGCAGTTCTTC.

CDR3 sequence (DNA): TGTGCTAGTGCCCCCGGCGGGGGGCTCACAGATACGCAGTATTTT. It specifies CASAPGGGLTDTQYF. The gene calls are TRBV12-5 and TRBJ2-3, with TRBD2 identical over 8 bases. V shed 7 bases, J shed 2 bases, and the junction held 8 bases outside the gene matches. The germline V gene has CDR1 LGHNT and CDR2 FRNRAP. There are 15 residues in the CDR3.

V is TRBV3-1 (or the pseudogene TRBV3-2) and J is TRBJ2-7; D remains ambiguous. This CDR3 comprises 11 residues. Germline CDR1 and CDR2: LGHDT and YNNKEL (reference sequence). With 3 bases removed from V and 3 bases from J, the gap between germline ends came to 3 bases. DNA for the CDR3: TGTGCCAGCAGCCACGGCTACGAGCAGTACTTC. Its protein is CASSHGYEQYF.

Remarks on this clone: A read error may produce the germline difference seen at one junction end. The chain has TRBV7-2 and TRBJ2-7, with 11 positions matching TRBD2. This CDR3 comprises 15 residues. Germline CDR1 and CDR2: SGHTA and FQGNSA. This CDR3 reads CASRLAGGDYYEQYF. The CDR3 coding sequence is TGTGCCAGCAGGTTAGCGGGAGGGGACTACTACGAGCAGTACTTC.

CDR3 in amino acids: CASSMYSVSSYEQYF. In nucleotides, the CDR3 is TGTGCCAGTAGTATGTACAGTGTCTCCTCCTACGAGCAGTACTTC. The V gene is TRBV19, the J gene TRBJ2-7; no clear D gene. The CDR3 contains 15 residues. Germline CDR1 and CDR2: LNHDA and SQIVND (reference sequence). The V and J ends lost 3 bases and 0 bases respectively, with 12 bases between them.

The chain links TRBV5-8 to TRBJ2-3; TRBD2 aligns across 11 bases. V shed 2 bases, J shed 6 bases, and the junction held 2 bases outside the gene matches. The CDR3 runs to 14 residues. Germline V lookup: CDR1 SGHTS, CDR2 YDEGEE. The CDR3 nucleotides read TGTGCCAGCAGCTTACTAGCGGGGGCGGATACGCAGTATTTT. This codes for CASSLLAGADTQYF.

In this sample, this clone turned up once. The chain carries TRBV7-8 and TRBJ1-1; no clear D. The germline V and J ends were trimmed by 0 bases and 6 bases, with 20 bases remaining between them. Germline-derived CDR1 and CDR2 are SGHVS and FQNEAQ. This CDR3 is built from 17 residues. This CDR3 is CASSLAYGPLLRAEAFF. The CDR3 nucleotides read TGTGCCAGCAGCTTAGCCTATGGACCTTTATTACGAGCTGAAGCTTTCTTT. The variable domain in full, with the rest retrieved from reference TRBV7-8 and TRBJ1-1, is GAGVSQSPRYKVAKRGQDVALRCDPISGHVSLFWYQQALGQGPEFLTYFQNEAQLDKSGLPSDRFFAERPEGSVSTLKIQRTQQEDSAVYLCASSLAYGPLLRAEAFFGQGTRLTVV.

The chain links TRBV7-2 to TRBJ1-2; D unclear. CDR3 length: 15 amino acids. The germline gives CDR1 SGHTA, CDR2 FQGNSA. V was shortened by 1 base and J by 9 bases, with 18 bases between the two germline ends. DNA for the CDR3: TGTGCCAGCAGCTTAGAGGCAGATCTTGGGAGACGCTACACCTTC. It yields the protein CASSLEADLGRRYTF. The variable domain in full, with the rest retrieved from reference TRBV7-2 and TRBJ1-2, is GAGVSQSPSNKVTEKGKDVELRCDPISGHTALYWYRQSLGQGLEFLIYFQGNSAPDKSGLPSDRFSAERTGGSVSTLTIQRTQQEDSAVYLCASSLEADLGRRYTFGSGTRLTVV.